Detailed here is one TCR beta chain. Antigen: not known. This record belongs to a study of post-analysis software for immune sequencing data. Study context: Relapsing-remitting, secondary progressive and progressive-relapsing multiple sclerosis courses were included.

Prepared TCR beta cDNA libraries contained unique molecular identifiers. TCRdb passed the PCR reads through MiXCR, listing each CDR3 protein once. The sample shows some 690,000 distinct CDR3 sequences, less than 35% of them seen only once. Whole-study results and caveats: Samples from one preparation batch, clustered by F measure, grouped strongly together. Patients used a handful of TRBV segments, including TRBV5-6, TRBV5-1 and TRBV20-1, more often than controls. Normalized Chao1 diversity was significantly lower in multiple sclerosis patients than in controls.

The length of the CDR3 is 15 residues. V gave up 4 bases and J gave up 7 bases, with 19 bases separating them. Germline-derived CDR1 and CDR2 are SGHTA and FQGNSA. This TCR derives from a girl aged 10 to 17 with multiple sclerosis. Material: blood. V gene TRBV7-2 combines with J gene TRBJ1-1; D gene ambiguous. This CDR3 is CASSSNPPGVDEAFF. CDR3 bases: TGTGCCAGCAGCTCAAATCCCCCAGGCGTTGATGAAGCTTTCTTT.